A single sample is the source of the 19 T cell receptor beta chains below, sequenced in a study of blood T cell repertoires in COVID-19. Sequencing used immunoSEQ multiplex PCR; TCRdb keeps in-frame clones, though not all of them. Here the sample spans some 200,000 clones, approximately 81% being singletons. The specimen sequenced was peripheral blood. The source is a woman aged 80 or over with COVID-19, enrolled during active disease.

V is TRBV6-2 or TRBV6-3 and J is TRBJ2-5; D gene uncertain. The CDR3 spans 12 residues. Germline lookup yields CDR1 MNHEY and CDR2 SVGEGT. V lost 6 bases to trimming and J lost 4 bases, with 9 bases between them. The CDR3 nucleotides read TGTGCCAGCAGCCTCCTCGGAGAGACCCAGTACTTC. It encodes CASSLLGETQYF.

V and J are TRBV4-1 and TRBJ1-5, with a weak D call TRBD1 (5 bases). Trimming left V 1 base short and J 4 bases short, with 11 bases between. In germline, CDR1 is MGHRA, CDR2 YSYEKL. This CDR3 has 15 amino acids. CDR3 loop: CASSQVPTANQPQHF. The CDR3 nucleotides are TGCGCCAGCAGCCAAGTCCCGACAGCAAATCAGCCCCAGCATTTT.

This clone was seen a single time. This chain links TRBV15 with TRBJ2-1; TRBD1 might be the D (5 bases). Trimming took off 0 bases at V and 0 bases at J, with 6 bases between the two ends. This CDR3 is 15 amino acids long. CDR1 and CDR2 from the germline V gene are LNHNV and YYDKDF (reference sequence). The CDR3, as DNA: TGTGCCACCAGCAGAGACAGGGCCTCCTACAATGAGCAGTTCTTC. Protein: CATSRDRASYNEQFF.

As concerns this clone: Other DNA sequences in this sample translate to the same CDR3. This chain uses TRBV7-2 with TRBJ2-7, with 7 positions matching TRBD1. The CDR3 totals 15 residues. CDR1 is SGHTA, CDR2 FQGNSA, per germline. Germline trimming cut 1 base from V and 0 bases from J; bases unmatched to any gene: 3. CDR3 nucleotide sequence: TGTGCCAGCAGCTTAGTGGCAGGGGGCTCCTACGAGCAGTACGTC. This translates into CASSLVAGGSYEQYV.

The chain joins TRBV24-1 to TRBJ2-3; TRBD2 matches at 7 bases. This CDR3 is built from 14 residues. The germline gives CDR1 KGHDR, CDR2 SFDVKD. Trimming took 5 bases from V and 2 from J; bases not matched to a gene: 3. The CDR3 DNA sequence: TGTGCCACCAGTGCCGCGGGGGACACAGATACGCAGTATTTT. It yields the protein CATSAAGDTDTQYF.

The J gene is TRBJ1-2, the V gene TRBV6-5; D gene unclear. V was clipped by 0 bases and J by 8 bases, with 16 bases between them. Germline V gene sequence: CDR1 MNHEY, CDR2 SVGAGI. CDR3 length: 15 residues. The CDR3 spells CASSYSTRRGSGYTF. CDR3 coding DNA: TGTGCCAGCAGTTACTCGACGAGACGAGGGTCGGGCTACACCTTC.

V is TRBV28 and J is TRBJ1-2; no reliable D call. Germline CDR1 and CDR2: MDHEN and SYDVKM. V lost 6 bases, J lost 8 bases, and 16 bases lay in between. CDR3 length: 13 residues. DNA for the CDR3: TGTGCCAGCAGGACCACGTCCGGGGTGGGCTACACCTTC. It is translated as CASRTTSGVGYTF.

The chain carries TRBV21-1 and TRBJ2-2; the table's D gene call, TRBD2, was not cross checked with the DNA. TRBV21-1 is a known pseudogene. The CDR3 runs 15 residues. In DNA form, the CDR3 reads TGTGCCAGCAGCCCCTGGCTAGCGGGAGCCGGGGAGCTGTTTTTT. Translation: CASSPWLAGAGELFF.

V gene TRBV5-1 combines with J gene TRBJ1-6, with D unclear. CDR3 length equals 16 residues. Deletions cut 0 bases from V and 10 bases from J, with 17 bases between. The V gene's germline CDR1 is SGHRS and CDR2 YFSETQ. CDR3 nucleotide sequence: TGCGCCAGCAGCTTGGATCTCTTGGCGGTAATGTCACCCCTCCACTTT. Its protein is CASSLDLLAVMSPLHF. The full variable domain, its missing parts supplied by reference TRBV5-1 and TRBJ1-6, is KAGVTQTPRYLIKTRGQQVTLSCSPISGHRSVSWYQQTPGQGLQFLFEYFSETQRNKGNFPGRFSGRQFSNSRSEMNVSTLELGDSALYLCASSLDLLAVMSPLHFGNGTRLTVT.

This chain connects TRBV9 to TRBJ2-1, with a tentative D call TRBD2 (7 bases). V lost 0 bases to trimming and J lost 5 bases, with 12 bases between them. This CDR3 region has 15 residues. Germline V gives CDR1 SGDLS, CDR2 YYNGEE. Here the CDR3 reads CASSVGGGRNNEQFF. The CDR3, as DNA: TGTGCCAGCAGCGTAGGCGGGGGCCGGAACAATGAGCAGTTCTTC. The variable domain in full, with the rest retrieved from reference TRBV9 and TRBJ2-1, is DSGVTQTPKHLITATGQRVTLRCSPRSGDLSVYWYQQSLDQGLQFLIQYYNGEERAKGNILERFSAQQFPDLHSELNLSSLELGDSALYFCASSVGGGRNNEQFFGPGTRLTVL.

The chain links TRBV24-1 to TRBJ2-6; D perhaps matches TRBD1 (5 bases). V was clipped by 6 bases and J by 0 bases, with 11 bases between them. The CDR3 has 16 residues. Germline V gives CDR1 KGHDR, CDR2 SFDVKD. As DNA, the CDR3 is TGTGCCACCAGTCAGGGTTCTCTCTCTGGGGCCAACGTCCTGACTTTC. It specifies CATSQGSLSGANVLTF.

The chain uses TRBV6-6 and TRBJ1-5; possible D gene TRBD1, 5 bases. The CDR3 contains 13 residues. Germline CDR1 MNHNY, CDR2 SVGAGI (reference sequence). Trimming removed 5 bases at V and 3 bases at J, with 8 bases between. CDR3: CASSPGNNQPQHF. CDR3 DNA sequence: TGTGCCAGCAGTCCAGGGAACAATCAGCCCCAGCATTTT.

The J gene is TRBJ2-6, the V gene TRBV6-6; D gene uncertain. Trimming stripped 7 bases from V and 0 bases from J, with 10 bases between. Germline loops: CDR1 MNHNY, CDR2 SVGAGI (reference sequence). This CDR3 spans 15 amino acids. In DNA form, the CDR3 reads TGTGCCAGCATCCTCGCGCCCTCTGGGGCCAACGTCCTGACTTTC. The encoded protein is CASILAPSGANVLTF.

The chain is built from TRBV6-5 and TRBJ1-5, with D possibly being TRBD1 (5 bases). CDR1 is MNHEY, CDR2 SVGAGI, per germline. The CDR3 spans 15 residues. Between the trimmed V and J ends, which lost 0 bases and 2 bases, there was a span of 8 bases. The CDR3 sequence: CASSYSPQGNQPQHF. CDR3 nucleotides: TGTGCCAGCAGTTACTCTCCACAGGGCAATCAGCCCCAGCATTTT.

The chain has TRBV3-1 (or the pseudogene TRBV3-2) and TRBJ1-4, with TRBD1 matching over 9 bases. The CDR3 is 15 amino acids. Germline V lookup: CDR1 LGHDT, CDR2 YNNKEL (reference sequence). V gave up 0 bases and J gave up 8 bases; unmatched junction bases: 4. The CDR3 loop reads CASSQEGTGNEKLFF. Written as DNA, the CDR3 is TGTGCCAGCAGCCAAGAAGGGACAGGGAACGAAAAACTGTTTTTT.

The chain recombines TRBV4-2 with TRBJ1-4; D is undetermined. Trimming pared 0 bases from V and 0 bases from J, leaving 5 bases between. Germline CDR1 reads LGHNA; CDR2 reads YNFKEQ. The CDR3 consists of 15 residues. The CDR3 DNA sequence: TGTGCCAGCAGCCAAGACGTAGCAACTAATGAAAAACTGTTTTTT. Encoded protein: CASSQDVATNEKLFF.

In this sample, this clone turned up once. This sequence joins TRBV7-3 and TRBJ2-7, with 14 bases aligning to TRBD2. Germline CDR1 and CDR2: SGHTA and FQGTGA. This CDR3 is built from 15 residues. The ends lost 5 bases at V and 6 bases at J; junction bases unmatched: 6. CDR3: CASSPTSGGAGEQYF. The DNA of the CDR3 is TGTGCCAGCAGCCCGACTAGCGGGGGGGCGGGCGAGCAGTACTTC.

This chain links TRBV10-3 with TRBJ2-5; 8 bases align to TRBD2. The CDR3 totals 16 residues. CDR1 and CDR2 (germline): ENHRY, SYGVKD. J gave up 4 bases and V 0 bases, and 7 bases lay outside the gene matches. The CDR3 DNA is TGTGCCATCAGTGAGTCGAACGGGGGGGCCCGAGAGACCCAGTACTTC. It yields the protein CAISESNGGARETQYF.

The J gene is TRBJ1-4, the V gene TRBV5-1, with D perhaps TRBD1 (5 bases). The CDR3 totals 14 residues. Germline V gene lookup returns CDR1 SGHRS and CDR2 YFSETQ. V lost 0 bases, J lost 8 bases, and 11 bases lay in between. CDR3 sequence: CASSLDGAGEKLFF. The CDR3 nucleotides are TGCGCCAGCAGCTTGGATGGGGCCGGGGAAAAACTGTTTTTT.